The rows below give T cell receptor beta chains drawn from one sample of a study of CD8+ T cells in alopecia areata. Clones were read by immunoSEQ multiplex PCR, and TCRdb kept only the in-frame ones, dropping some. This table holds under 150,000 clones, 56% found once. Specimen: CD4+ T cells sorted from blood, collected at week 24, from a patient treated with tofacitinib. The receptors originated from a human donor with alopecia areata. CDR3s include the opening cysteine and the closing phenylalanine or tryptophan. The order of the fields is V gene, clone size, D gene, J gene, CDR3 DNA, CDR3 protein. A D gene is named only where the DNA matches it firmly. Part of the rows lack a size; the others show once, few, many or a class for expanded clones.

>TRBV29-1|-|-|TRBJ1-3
TGCAGCGTATTAACTGATGGAAACACCATATATTTT
CSVLTDGNTIYF
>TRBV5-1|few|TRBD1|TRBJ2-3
TGCGCCAGCAGCTTGGCGGGGACAGGGAGCCCAGATACGCAGTATTTT
CASSLAGTGSPDTQYF
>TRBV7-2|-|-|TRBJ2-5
TGCGCCAGCAGCCAAGACCCTTTAGGGGGAGCAGAGACCCAGTACTTC
CASSQDPLGGAETQYF
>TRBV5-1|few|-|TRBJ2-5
TGCGCCAGCAGCTTGTCCCCCTCGGGCCACCAAGAGACCCAGTACTTC
CASSLSPSGHQETQYF
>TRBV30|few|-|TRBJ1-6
TGTGCCTGGAGTGTGGTCGGTCTGGGGTCACCCCTCCACTTT
CAWSVVGLGSPLHF
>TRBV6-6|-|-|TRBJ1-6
TGTGCCAGCAGCCTCTCTTTGGATTCACCCCTCCACTTT
CASSLSLDSPLHF
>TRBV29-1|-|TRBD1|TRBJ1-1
TGCAGCGTGAGCGGAGACAGGGGGTACACTGAAGCTTTCTTT
CSVSGDRGYTEAFF
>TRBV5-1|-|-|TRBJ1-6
TGCGCCAGCAGCTTGGTAGTCAGCGGATCACCCCTCCACTTT
CASSLVVSGSPLHF
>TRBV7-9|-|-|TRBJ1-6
TGTGCCAGCAGCGCCCACATTGTAGGGTCACCCCTCCACTTT
CASSAHIVGSPLHF
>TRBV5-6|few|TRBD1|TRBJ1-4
TGTGCCAGCAGCTTACAGGGGGAAGAAAAACTGTTTTTT
CASSLQGEEKLFF
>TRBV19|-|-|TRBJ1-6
TGTGCCAGTAGAACTCTGGGTAATTCACCCCTCCACTTT
CASRTLGNSPLHF
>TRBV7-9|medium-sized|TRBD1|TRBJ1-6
TGTGCCAGCACCCTGAGACAGGGTAATTCACCCCTCCACTTT
CASTLRQGNSPLHF
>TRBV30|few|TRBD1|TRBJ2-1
TGTGCCTGTGCGACAGGGGTCAACAATGAGCAGTTCTTC
CACATGVNNEQFF
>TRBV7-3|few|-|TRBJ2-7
TGTGCCAGCAGCTTAGGACAGCGGTACGAGCAGTACTTC
CASSLGQRYEQYF
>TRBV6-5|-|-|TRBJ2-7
TGTGCCAGCCGGGACTCCACGTTCGGCGAGCAGTACTTC
CASRDSTFGEQYF
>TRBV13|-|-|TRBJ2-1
TGTGCCAGCAGCTCCCACAACAATGAGCAGTTCTTC
CASSSHNNEQFF
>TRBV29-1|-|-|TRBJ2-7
TGCAGCGTCGTGATGCAACAGGGTTACGAGCAGTACTTC
CSVVMQQGYEQYF
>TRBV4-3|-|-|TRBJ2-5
TGCGCCAGCAGCCAAGATAGGGGCCATTCGGAGACCCAGTACTTC
CASSQDRGHSETQYF
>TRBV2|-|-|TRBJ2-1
TGTGCCAGCCTGATTGACAATGAGCAGTTCTTC
CASLIDNEQFF
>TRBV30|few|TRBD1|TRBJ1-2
TGTGCCTGGAGTTGGCAGGGGGTCCACTATGGCTACACCTTC
CAWSWQGVHYGYTF
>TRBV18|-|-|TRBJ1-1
TGTGCCAGCTCACCACCGACAGGACCGAACACTGAAGCTTTCTTT
CASSPPTGPNTEAFF
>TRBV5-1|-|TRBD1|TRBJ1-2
TGCGCCAGCACCTACTACAGGGGAGGCTACACCTTC
CASTYYRGGYTF
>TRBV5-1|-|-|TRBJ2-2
TGCGCCAGCCGACGGAGCCTCAACACCGGGGAGCTGTTTTTT
CASRRSLNTGELFF
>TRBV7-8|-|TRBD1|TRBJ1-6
TGTGCCAGCAGGTGGAGGACAGGGGGTTTTAATTCACCCCTCCACTTT
CASRWRTGGFNSPLHF
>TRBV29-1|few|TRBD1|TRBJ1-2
TGCAGCGTGAACAGGGGGGGCTATGGCTACACCTTC
CSVNRGGYGYTF
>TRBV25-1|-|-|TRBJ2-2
TGTGCCAGCAGTCTTTGGGGTCCTAGTACCGGGGAGCTGTTTTTT
CASSLWGPSTGELFF
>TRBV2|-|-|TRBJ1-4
TGTGCCAGCATAGTGGGGAAAGGTGAAAAACTGTTTTTT
CASIVGKGEKLFF
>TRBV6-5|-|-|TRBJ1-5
TGTGCCAGTAGGGACGACTTTAATCAGCCCCAGCATTTT
CASRDDFNQPQHF
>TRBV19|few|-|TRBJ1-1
TGTGCCAGTAGTCTAACACGAGGCACTGAAGCTTTCTTT
CASSLTRGTEAFF
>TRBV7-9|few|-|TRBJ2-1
TGTGCCAGCAGCCCTGTGAGGGGGTCCACCTACAATGAGCAGTTCTTC
CASSPVRGSTYNEQFF
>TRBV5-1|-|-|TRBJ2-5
TGCGCCAGCTCCGGAGGACTCCAAGAGACCCAGTACTTC
CASSGGLQETQYF
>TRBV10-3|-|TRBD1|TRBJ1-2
TGTGCCATCAGTGACAGGGGGCAACATGGCTACACCTTC
CAISDRGQHGYTF